This T cell receptor beta chain was profiled in a study of blood T cell repertoires in COVID-19 (dated by TCRdb to 2020 to 2021). A note on the overall study: Samples covering the acute and convalescent phases of COVID-19 were provided by collaborators in the United States, Italy and Spain. The prospective study material was composed of cDNA or gDNA derived from T cells, B-cell-depleted T cells, or PBMCs. Subjects who had been exposed to COVID-19, were actively infected with it, or had recovered from it provided the deeply sampled blood TCRbeta repertoires that made up the dataset. A freely available public database, intended as a resource for researchers studying the immune response to SARS-CoV-2, is where the repertoires were released. Samples came from the ongoing ImmuneRACE study (first 160 participants) plus 1,254 subjects from 6 global collaborators. A de-identified subject ID, COVID-19 status, age in years and sex were almost always included in the sample metadata. Where available, HLA class I and class II types were obtained from metadata supplied by the sample provider rather than from assay-based typing. The paper's findings and limits, for the study overall: The quantity of clinical and demographic metadata differed by source and by participant and was supplied without curation.

This clone showed up just once. This clone's antigen is unknown. No quality values exist for individual bases; no much larger clone is one base distant. At one collaborating source in Seattle, patients were enrolled during active infection and were followed longitudinally through the course of disease. Collaborating institutions collected whole blood in K2EDTA tubes following their own protocols. For TCRbeta analysis, collaborators shipped samples as frozen whole blood, isolated PBMCs, or DNA extracted from either of those sample types. TCRbeta CDR3 regions were amplified from genomic DNA using the immunoSEQ Assay, a bias-controlled multiplex PCR. As for the original processing: Within the assay, amplification of reference gene primers was used to estimate how many nucleated cells each sample contained. Sequence reads were collapsed and filtered to measure the absolute abundance of every unique TCRbeta CDR3 rearrangement. For each sample, productive Simpson clonality was calculated as the square root of Simpson's diversity index across productive rearrangements. TCRdb took over this immuneACCESS table, retaining in-frame rearrangements with V and J assigned. Such tables are incomplete; in checked studies, under half of the missing clones stem from an unresolved V gene, and the remainder is unexplained. The DNA gave D and trimming, while V, J and clone size come from that table. The table for this sample lists some 300,000 clones; 85% to 90% of them were counted only once. About 1% of the sample is in the top ten clones.

V is cut by 7 bases and J by 0 bases, and the space between the germline ends is 18 bases. Sequences SGHAT (CDR1) and FQDESV (CDR2) are obtained from the germline V gene (reference sequence). There are 16 amino acids in the CDR3, from cysteine to phenylalanine inclusive. Only the CDR3 region is kept as DNA, spanning 48 bases read in frame from base 1. The chain couples TRBV11-1 to TRBJ2-5, with a tentative D gene TRBD1 over 5 matching bases. The origin of this receptor is a woman in her thirties or forties with COVID-19, enrolled during active disease. Specimen: peripheral blood. CDR3 region: CASTKGLGAYQETQYF. Read as DNA, the sequence is TGTGCCAGCACCAAGGGTTTAGGGGCGTACCAAGAGACCCAGTACTTC.